Detailed here is one TCR beta chain. The antigen remains unidentified. The data stem from a study of T cells in tuberculosis. General study results and limits: The TCR-beta difference was not significant; alpha differences partly reflected length.

CDR3 length equals 12 residues. Germline V gene lookup returns CDR1 SGHNT and CDR2 YYREEE (reference sequence). Trimming shortened V by 4 bases and J by 1 base, and 5 bases separated the two germline ends. TCRdb keeps only in-frame clones here, not all; method: immunoSEQ multiplex PCR. Here the sample spans more than 35,000 clones, roughly 93% being singletons. Sequences were obtained from PBMCs. The TCR originated in a donor between 10 and 29 years old with latent tuberculosis or without tuberculosis infection. The V call is TRBV5-4, the J call TRBJ1-1; D not certain. CDR3 bases: TGTGCCAGCAGCCCTAAGAACACTGAAGCTTTCTTT. This translates into CASSPKNTEAFF.